These 5 T cell receptor beta chains were all obtained from the same sample, sequenced in a study of CD8 T cells in ankylosing spondylitis. TCRdb reprocessed the 5' RACE reads with MiXCR, giving one entry per CDR3 protein. The sample comprises 750,000 to 850,000 distinct CDR3 sequences, about 10% of which are singletons, and under 0.6% rests with the top ten. These receptors are not linked to any known antigen. Findings and limits, study-wide: What seemed typical of ankylosing spondylitis blood was a TCR beta motif built from several highly homologous variants.

The material sequenced was blood, either unsorted or a sorted T cell fraction (not recorded which). These TCRs come from a male donor with ankylosing spondylitis.

This clonotype was detected only a few times. The chain uses TRBV7-8 and TRBJ1-4; D remains unclear. With 6 bases removed from V and 2 bases from J, the gap between germline ends came to 13 bases. CDR3 length: 15 amino acids. The germline V gene has CDR1 SGHVS and CDR2 FQNEAQ. Here the CDR3 reads CASRLEEATNEKLFF. The CDR3 region has the DNA TGTGCCAGCAGGCTTGAGGAAGCGACTAATGAAAAACTGTTTTTT. Full variable domain (remainder filled in from reference TRBV7-8 and TRBJ1-4): GAGVSQSPRYKVAKRGQDVALRCDPISGHVSLFWYQQALGQGPEFLTYFQNEAQLDKSGLPSDRFFAERPEGSVSTLKIQRTQQEDSAVYLCASRLEEATNEKLFFGSGTQLSVL.

This clonotype was counted a few times. The J gene is TRBJ2-1, the V gene TRBV6-1; no clear D. Germline V gene lookup returns CDR1 MNHNS and CDR2 SASEGT. The CDR3 loop spans 13 amino acids. V shed 3 bases and J shed 9 bases, with 12 bases lying between them. CDR3 nucleotide sequence: TGTGCCAGCAGTGACCAGTTCAGATCTGAGCAGTTCTTC. Translation: CASSDQFRSEQFF.

V and J are TRBV20-1 and TRBJ1-6; 8 positions agree with TRBD1. The CDR3 extends over 17 amino acids. The germline CDR1 and CDR2 sequences are DFQATT and SNEGSKA (reference sequence). CDR3 region: CTTITRTGRYVDSPLHF. Written as DNA, the CDR3 is TGCACCACCATAACGAGGACAGGGCGTTACGTGGATTCACCCCTCCACTTT.

This clonotype was picked up a small number of times. CDR3 coding DNA: TGTGCCAGCAGTAGATCCCCGGCGGGGAGCACAGATACGCAGTATTTT. Translated: CASSRSPAGSTDTQYF. The rearrangement links TRBV6-2 or TRBV6-3 to TRBJ2-3; TRBD2 is a possible D gene (6 bases). This CDR3 spans 16 amino acids. The V end was cut by 5 bases, the J end by 0 bases, with 15 bases between. Germline V gene data show CDR1 as MNHEY and CDR2 as SVGEGT.

In its sample, this clonotype was seen many times. The chain has TRBV5-1 and TRBJ2-1; D might be TRBD2 (6 bases). Trimming shortened V by 1 base and J by 6 bases, and 17 bases separated the two germline ends. CDR1 is SGHRS, CDR2 YFSETQ, per germline. This CDR3 has 16 amino acids. As DNA, the CDR3 is TGCGCCAGCAGCTTGCTACGCGGGACCGCTTTCAATGAGCAGTTCTTC. Protein: CASSLLRGTAFNEQFF.